The 27 T cell receptor beta chains listed next were all sequenced from one sample in a study of post-analysis software for immune sequencing data. Study observations and caveats: Four or five TRBV segments, TRBV5-6, TRBV5-1 and TRBV20-1 among them, were found more frequent in patients than controls.

Built from TCR beta cDNA, the libraries had unique molecular identifiers in them. TCRdb passed the PCR reads through MiXCR, listing each CDR3 protein once. The data contain about 540,000 distinct CDR3 sequences, around 31% of them singletons. Their antigen targets remain unknown. Sequencing was done on a sample of blood. Source of these receptors: a girl aged 2-17 years with multiple sclerosis.

V usage is TRBV12-3 or TRBV12-4 and J usage is TRBJ1-1; D gene uncertain. The V end lost 5 bases, the J end lost 4 bases, and 8 bases lay between the germline ends. The CDR3 loop spans 12 amino acids. The CDR3 DNA is TGTGCCAGCAGTCCACGGGCCACTGAAGCTTTCTTT. Amino acid sequence: CASSPRATEAFF.

This sequence joins TRBV5-1 and TRBJ2-1; a possible D gene is TRBD1 (6 bases). Trimming removed 4 bases at V and 5 bases at J, with 16 bases between. CDR1 and CDR2 from the germline V gene are SGHRS and YFSETQ. The CDR3 totals 15 residues. CDR3 DNA sequence: TGCGCCAGCAGCGTAACAGGGAACGGTAACAATGAGCAGTTCTTC. Its translation is CASSVTGNGNNEQFF.

In regard to this clonotype: A much bigger clone sits one base away, suggesting this may be a read error. The rearrangement joins TRBV7-8 to TRBJ1-2; possible D gene TRBD1, 5 bases. This CDR3 comprises 13 residues. The germline gives CDR1 SGHVS, CDR2 FQNEAQ. The CDR3 coding sequence is TGTGCCAACAGCTTATCGGGGGGATATGGCTACACCTTC. It encodes CANSLSGGYGYTF.

The genes are TRBV2 and TRBJ2-5, with no clear D. The length of the CDR3 is 14 residues. V shed 0 bases and J shed 4 bases, with 9 bases lying between them. CDR1 and CDR2 (germline): SNHLY, FYNNEI. The CDR3 sequence is CASSEAWRRETQYF. The CDR3, as DNA: TGTGCCAGCAGTGAAGCTTGGAGAAGAGAGACCCAGTACTTC.

J is TRBJ1-5 and V is TRBV20-1; D gene unclear. CDR3 size: 14 residues. CDR1 and CDR2 (germline): DFQATT, SNEGSKA (reference sequence). The CDR3 spells CSPAPLSINQPQHF. Written as DNA, the CDR3 is TGCAGCCCCGCCCCTCTATCTATCAATCAGCCCCAGCATTTT.

This clonotype was recorded many times. The chain combines TRBV9 with TRBJ2-7; D possibly corresponds to TRBD2 (5 bases). Per germline, CDR1 SGDLS and CDR2 YYNGEE. The V end was cut by 0 bases, the J end by 2 bases, with 9 bases between. CDR3 length: 14 residues. CDR3 DNA: TGTGCCAGCAGCGTAGGGACGGGGACCTACGAGCAGTACTTC. Protein: CASSVGTGTYEQYF.

The CDR3 here is CASSPPTDRGHQPQHF. CDR3 coding DNA: TGTGCCAGCAGTCCGCCAACCGACAGGGGTCATCAGCCCCAGCATTTT. The chain combines TRBV27 with TRBJ1-5; 8 bases map to TRBD1. The CDR3 is made up of 16 amino acids. Germline V gene lookup returns CDR1 MNHEY and CDR2 SMNVEV (reference sequence). V trimming: 5 bases; J trimming: 5 bases; junction bases outside the gene matches: 11.

This clonotype has a handful of counts. The chain recombines TRBV27 with TRBJ2-7, with D hard to call. The germline V gene has CDR1 MNHEY and CDR2 SMNVEV (reference sequence). The length of the CDR3 is 17 residues. V gave up 0 bases and J gave up 1 base, with 16 bases separating them. The CDR3 bases are TGTGCCAGCAGTTTATCTCCCTCAGGACCTCTTTCCTACGAGCAGTACTTC. It yields the protein CASSLSPSGPLSYEQYF.

This clonotype was found a few times. The chain employs TRBV9 and TRBJ1-2; a possible D gene is TRBD1 (5 bases). Germline V gene lookup returns CDR1 SGDLS and CDR2 YYNGEE. V was shortened by 4 bases and J by 8 bases, with 12 bases between the two germline ends. The CDR3 loop spans 12 amino acids. In DNA form, the CDR3 reads TGTGCCAGCAGCCGCGGAGGGGAAGGCTACACCTTC. Translation gives CASSRGGEGYTF.

This rearrangement joins TRBV5-1 to TRBJ2-7, with 15 nucleotides matching TRBD2. Trimming took 6 bases from V and 2 from J; bases not matched to a gene: 6. CDR3 length equals 16 residues. Germline V gene sequence: CDR1 SGHRS, CDR2 YFSETQ. CDR3 sequence: CASTGTSGGTPYEQYF. The CDR3 nucleotides read TGCGCCAGCACCGGGACTAGCGGGGGGACCCCCTACGAGCAGTACTTC.

This clonotype was detected a few times. The CDR3 DNA is TGCGCCAGCACCCGCCTAAGCGTTAGCACAGATACGCAGTATTTT. Translating gives CASTRLSVSTDTQYF. The chain uses TRBV5-1 and TRBJ2-3; no clear D. The CDR3 covers 15 residues. The V and J ends lost 6 bases and 0 bases respectively, with 14 bases between them. Germline assignment: CDR1 SGHRS and CDR2 YFSETQ.

This clonotype showed up just a few times. The chain has TRBV27 and TRBJ2-3; possible D gene TRBD2, 5 bases. Germline CDR1 MNHEY, CDR2 SMNVEV (reference sequence). V shed 3 bases and J shed 4 bases, with 14 bases lying between them. This CDR3 spans 15 amino acids. CDR3: CASSLARGRPDTQYF. CDR3 bases: TGTGCCAGCAGTTTGGCCCGGGGTAGGCCAGATACGCAGTATTTT.

A word on this clonotype: An end of the junction differs from the germline gene, which may be a read error. V gene TRBV20-1 combines with J gene TRBJ2-4; D call uncertain. Looked up from germline, CDR1 is DFQATT and CDR2 is SNEGSKA (reference sequence). There are 12 residues in the CDR3. The CDR3 sequence is CRATSSVRIQYF. CDR3 DNA sequence: TGCAGGGCTACAAGTTCAGTGCGCATTCAGTACTTC.

This clonotype turned up a few times. The CDR3 protein is CASSFSGARRETQYF. The CDR3, as DNA: TGTGCCAGCAGCTTTAGCGGGGCCCGTAGGGAGACCCAGTACTTC. The V and J genes are TRBV7-9 and TRBJ2-7; 8 nucleotides agree with TRBD2. The DNA end lines up better with TRBJ2-5; the J call may be wrong. From germline, CDR1 is SEHNR and CDR2 FQNEAQ (reference sequence). CDR3 length: 15 amino acids.

This chain joins TRBV5-4 and TRBJ1-2; unclear D gene. V was shortened by 4 bases and J by 7 bases, with 20 bases between the two germline ends. This CDR3 spans 15 amino acids. From germline, CDR1 is SGHNT and CDR2 YYREEE (reference sequence). CDR3: CASSPPGGLRSGYTF. DNA of the CDR3: TGTGCCAGCAGCCCACCAGGTGGGTTAAGAAGTGGCTACACCTTC.

The gene calls are TRBV20-1 and TRBJ2-7; D is unclear. Trimming left V 2 bases short and J 0 bases short, with 5 bases between. Germline CDR1 and CDR2: DFQATT and SNEGSKA (reference sequence). The CDR3 consists of 12 residues. The CDR3: CSARQTSYEQYF. In DNA, the CDR3 is TGCAGTGCTAGACAGACCTCCTACGAGCAGTACTTC.

This clonotype appeared once. Its ends do not fully match the called genes, so a read error is possible. The chain recombines TRBV4-1 with TRBJ1-2; 10 bases map to TRBD1. There are 15 residues in the CDR3. Germline V lookup: CDR1 MGHRA, CDR2 YSYEKL. The CDR3 DNA reads TGCGCCAGCAGCCCCTTACCGGGACAGGGGTATGGCCACACCTTC. Translated, it gives CASSPLPGQGYGHTF.

A few counts support this clonotype. This chain connects TRBV9 to TRBJ2-3, with 7 bases identical to TRBD2. CDR3 size: 15 residues. Germline V gene data show CDR1 as SGDLS and CDR2 as YYNGEE. V lost 0 bases and J lost 4; bases outside the gene matches: 5. DNA for the CDR3: TGTGCCAGCAGCGTAGGGTACCGGGAGGCAGATACGCAGTATTTT. Protein: CASSVGYREADTQYF. Full variable domain (remainder filled in from reference TRBV9 and TRBJ2-3): DSGVTQTPKHLITATGQRVTLRCSPRSGDLSVYWYQQSLDQGLQFLIQYYNGEERAKGNILERFSAQQFPDLHSELNLSSLELGDSALYFCASSVGYREADTQYFGPGTRLTVL.

The gene calls are TRBV29-1 and TRBJ2-5, with 9 bases that match TRBD2. J lost 0 bases, V lost 1 base, and 3 bases had no gene match. The CDR3 runs 15 residues. Germline loops: CDR1 SQVTM, CDR2 ANQGSEA. This CDR3 reads CSVEGASGDQETQYF. In DNA, the CDR3 is TGCAGCGTTGAAGGGGCTAGCGGGGACCAAGAGACCCAGTACTTC.

This clonotype was seen just once. The rearrangement links TRBV24-1 to TRBJ1-5; D call uncertain. Per germline, CDR1 KGHDR and CDR2 SFDVKD. Between the trimmed V and J ends, which lost 4 bases and 6 bases, there was a span of 15 bases. The CDR3 length is 15 residues. The CDR3 DNA sequence: TGTGCCACCAGTGAATCTCGAGGGTGGGGTCAGCCCCAGCATTTT. Translated: CATSESRGWGQPQHF.

The chain has TRBV10-3 and TRBJ2-5; 9 bases map to TRBD2. Trimming removed 2 bases from V and 2 bases from J; junction bases left unmatched: 3. The CDR3 covers 15 residues. Germline V gene sequence: CDR1 ENHRY, CDR2 SYGVKD. CDR3 coding DNA: TGTGCCATCAGTGAGGGTAGCGGGGGTCAAGAGACCCAGTACTTC. Translating it yields CAISEGSGGQETQYF.

This chain joins TRBV3-1 and TRBJ2-5, with D possibly matching TRBD1 (5 bases). V was clipped by 0 bases and J by 1 base, with 12 bases between them. Germline lookup yields CDR1 LGHDT and CDR2 YNNKEL (reference sequence). This CDR3 comprises 16 residues. The CDR3 sequence is CASSQDEGEIQETQYF. The CDR3, as DNA: TGTGCCAGCAGCCAAGACGAAGGGGAAATCCAAGAGACCCAGTACTTC.

The chain carries TRBV20-1 and TRBJ1-1; TRBD1 matches at 7 bases. The CDR3 loop spans 13 amino acids. After removal of 6 bases from V and 6 bases from J, the junction contained 10 bases not matched to a gene. Germline-derived CDR1 and CDR2 are DFQATT and SNEGSKA (reference sequence). The CDR3 reads CSASSRGWAEAFF. The DNA of the CDR3 is TGCAGTGCCTCGAGCAGGGGGTGGGCTGAAGCTTTCTTT.

This clonotype appeared many times. The chain employs TRBV5-1 and TRBJ2-1; 12 positions agree with TRBD2. Unmatched junction bases numbered 5, after V lost 3 bases and J lost 1 base. Germline loops: CDR1 SGHRS, CDR2 YFSETQ. The CDR3 contains 17 residues. CDR3 protein: CASSSPTSGGSYNEQFF. In DNA form, the CDR3 reads TGCGCCAGCAGCTCGCCGACTAGCGGGGGTTCCTACAATGAGCAGTTCTTC.

The rearrangement uses TRBV5-8 and TRBJ1-2; TRBD1 might be the D (5 bases). Per the germline V gene, CDR1 is SGHTS and CDR2 is YDEGEE. The V gene lost 3 bases and the J gene lost 7 bases, with 13 bases spanning the gap. There are 13 residues in the CDR3. The CDR3 sequence: CASSSWGLGGYTF. In DNA, the CDR3 is TGTGCCAGCAGCTCTTGGGGCCTAGGTGGCTACACCTTC.

This rearrangement joins TRBV11-2 to TRBJ1-2; tentative D call: TRBD1 (6 bases). The germline CDR1 and CDR2 sequences are SGHAT and FQNNGV. The V end was cut by 5 bases, the J end by 6 bases, with 16 bases between. The CDR3 runs 14 residues. CDR3 residues: CASSVRGRGDGYTF. The CDR3, as DNA: TGTGCCAGCAGCGTTCGGGGTAGGGGGGATGGCTACACCTTC.

This clonotype was recorded many times. The chain joins TRBV12-3 or TRBV12-4 to TRBJ1-2, with a possible D match to TRBD1 (5 bases). The CDR3 runs to 13 residues. Trimming stripped 1 base from V and 7 bases from J, with 10 bases between. CDR3: CASSLDRRGGYTF. CDR3 DNA sequence: TGTGCCAGCAGTTTAGACAGGAGGGGTGGCTACACCTTC.